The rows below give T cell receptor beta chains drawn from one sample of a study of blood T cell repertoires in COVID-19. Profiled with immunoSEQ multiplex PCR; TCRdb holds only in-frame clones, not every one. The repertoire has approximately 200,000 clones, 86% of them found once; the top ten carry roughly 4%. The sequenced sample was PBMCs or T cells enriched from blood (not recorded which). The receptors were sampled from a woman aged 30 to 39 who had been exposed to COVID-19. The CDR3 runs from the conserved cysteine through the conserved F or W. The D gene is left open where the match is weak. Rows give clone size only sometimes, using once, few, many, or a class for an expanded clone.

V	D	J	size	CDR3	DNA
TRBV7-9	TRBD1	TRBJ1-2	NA	CASSLRQGAGYGYTF	TGTGCCAGCAGTTTGAGACAGGGGGCAGGTTATGGCTACACCTTC
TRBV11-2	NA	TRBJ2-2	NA	CASSLVPTGGELFF	TGTGCCAGCAGCTTAGTACCGACAGGCGGGGAGCTGTTTTTT
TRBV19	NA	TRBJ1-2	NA	CASSQPGNYGYTF	TGTGCCAGTAGTCAACCAGGGAACTATGGCTACACCTTC
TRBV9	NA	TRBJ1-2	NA	CASSVVAGAPVDGYTF	TGTGCCAGCAGCGTAGTGGCAGGGGCACCTGTGGATGGCTACACCTTC
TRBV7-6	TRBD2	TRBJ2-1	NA	CASSLYIGLAGDGSYNEQFF	TGTGCCAGCAGCTTATACATCGGACTAGCCGGAGATGGTTCCTACAATGAGCAGTTCTTC
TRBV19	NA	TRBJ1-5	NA	CASSIVGGGDQPQHF	TGTGCCAGTAGTATAGTTGGGGGAGGGGATCAGCCCCAGCATTTT
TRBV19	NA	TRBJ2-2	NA	CASSPAGALRNGELFF	TGTGCCAGTAGCCCGGCAGGGGCGCTGAGGAACGGGGAGCTGTTTTTT
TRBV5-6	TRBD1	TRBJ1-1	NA	CASSLAAGTGTEAFF	TGTGCCAGCAGCTTGGCGGCAGGGACAGGCACTGAAGCTTTCTTT
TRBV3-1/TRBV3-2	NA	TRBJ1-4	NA	CASSQGAPSGATNEKLFF	TGTGCCAGCAGCCAAGGGGCTCCTTCAGGGGCGACTAATGAAAAACTGTTTTTT
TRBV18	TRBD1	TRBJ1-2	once	CASSPYEGQGAGYGYTF	TGTGCCAGCTCACCTTACGAGGGACAGGGGGCAGGCTATGGCTACACCTTC
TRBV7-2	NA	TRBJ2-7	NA	CASSLYDLYEQYF	TGTGCCAGCAGCTTATATGACTTATACGAGCAGTACTTC
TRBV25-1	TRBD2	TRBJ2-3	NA	CASSHPRRASGGADTQYF	TGTGCCAGCAGCCACCCCCGGAGGGCTAGCGGGGGGGCAGATACGCAGTATTTT